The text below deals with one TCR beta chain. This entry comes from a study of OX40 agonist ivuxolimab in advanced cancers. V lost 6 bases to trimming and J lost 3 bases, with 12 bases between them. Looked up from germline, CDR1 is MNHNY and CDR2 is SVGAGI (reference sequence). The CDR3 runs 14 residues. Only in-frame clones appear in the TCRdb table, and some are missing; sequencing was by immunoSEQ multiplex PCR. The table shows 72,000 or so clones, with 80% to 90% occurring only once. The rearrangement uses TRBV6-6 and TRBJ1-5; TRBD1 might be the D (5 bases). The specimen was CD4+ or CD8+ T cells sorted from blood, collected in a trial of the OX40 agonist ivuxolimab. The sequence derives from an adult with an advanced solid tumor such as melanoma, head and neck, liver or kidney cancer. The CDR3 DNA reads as TGTGCCAGCAGCCTCGGGGCCTCCAATCAGCCCCAGCATTTT. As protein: CASSLGASNQPQHF.